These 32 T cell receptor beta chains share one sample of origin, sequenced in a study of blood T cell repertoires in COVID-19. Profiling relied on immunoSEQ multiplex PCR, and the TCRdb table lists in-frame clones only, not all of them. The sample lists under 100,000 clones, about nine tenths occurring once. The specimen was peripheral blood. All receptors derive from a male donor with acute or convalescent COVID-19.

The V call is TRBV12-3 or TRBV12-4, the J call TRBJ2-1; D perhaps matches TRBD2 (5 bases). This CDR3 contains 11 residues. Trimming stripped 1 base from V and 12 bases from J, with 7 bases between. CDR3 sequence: CASSLEDSQFF. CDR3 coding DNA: TGTGCCAGCAGTTTAGAGGACTCGCAGTTCTTC.

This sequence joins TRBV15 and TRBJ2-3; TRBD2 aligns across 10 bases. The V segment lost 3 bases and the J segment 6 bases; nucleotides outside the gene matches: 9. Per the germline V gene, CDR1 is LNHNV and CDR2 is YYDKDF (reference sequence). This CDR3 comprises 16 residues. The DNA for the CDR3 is TGTGCCACCAGCAGCGAAGGACTAGCGGCTCGGGATACGCAGTATTTT. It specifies CATSSEGLAARDTQYF. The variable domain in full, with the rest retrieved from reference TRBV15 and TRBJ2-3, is DAMVIQNPRYQVTQFGKPVTLSCSQTLNHNVMYWYQQKSSQAPKLLFHYYDKDFNNEADTPDNFQSRRPNTSFCFLDIRSPGLGDTAMYLCATSSEGLAARDTQYFGPGTRLTVL.

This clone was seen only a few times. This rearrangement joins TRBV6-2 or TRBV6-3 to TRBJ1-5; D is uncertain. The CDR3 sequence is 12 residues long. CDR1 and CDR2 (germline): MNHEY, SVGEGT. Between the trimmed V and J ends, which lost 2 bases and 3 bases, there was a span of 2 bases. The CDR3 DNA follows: TGTGCCAGCAGTTACCACAATCAGCCCCAGCATTTT. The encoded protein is CASSYHNQPQHF.

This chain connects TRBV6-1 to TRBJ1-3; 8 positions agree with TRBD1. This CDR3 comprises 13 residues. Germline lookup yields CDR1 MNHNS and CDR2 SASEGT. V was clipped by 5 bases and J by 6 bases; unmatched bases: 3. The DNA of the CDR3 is TGTGCCAGCAGTCAGACAGGGGAAAACACCATATATTTT. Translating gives CASSQTGENTIYF.

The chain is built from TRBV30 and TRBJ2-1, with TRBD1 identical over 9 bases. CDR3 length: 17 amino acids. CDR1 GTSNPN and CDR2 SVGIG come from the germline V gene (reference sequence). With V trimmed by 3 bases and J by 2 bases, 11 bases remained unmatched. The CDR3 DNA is TGTGCCTGGAGATCCCCTGGGGACAGGGCGACCTACAATGAGCAGTTCTTC. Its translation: CAWRSPGDRATYNEQFF. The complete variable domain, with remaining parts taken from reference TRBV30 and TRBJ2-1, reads SQTIHQWPATLVQPVGSPLSLECTVEGTSNPNLYWYRQAAGRGLQLLFYSVGIGQISSEVPQNLSASRPQDRQFILSSKKLLLSDSGFYLCAWRSPGDRATYNEQFFGPGTRLTVL.

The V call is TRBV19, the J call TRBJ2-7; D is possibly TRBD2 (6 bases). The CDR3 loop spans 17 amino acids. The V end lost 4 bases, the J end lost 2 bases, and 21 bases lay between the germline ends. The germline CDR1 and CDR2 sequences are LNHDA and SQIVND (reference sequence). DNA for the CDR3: TGTGCCAGTAGTACGCAACCGGGACTCCACTTAACCTACGAGCAGTACTTC. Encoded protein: CASSTQPGLHLTYEQYF.

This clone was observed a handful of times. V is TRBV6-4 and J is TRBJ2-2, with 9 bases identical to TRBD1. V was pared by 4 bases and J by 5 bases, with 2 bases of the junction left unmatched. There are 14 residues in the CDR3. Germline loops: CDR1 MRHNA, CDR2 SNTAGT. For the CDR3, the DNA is TGTGCCAGCAGTGTGGACAGGGGTACCGGGGAGCTGTTTTTT. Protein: CASSVDRGTGELFF.

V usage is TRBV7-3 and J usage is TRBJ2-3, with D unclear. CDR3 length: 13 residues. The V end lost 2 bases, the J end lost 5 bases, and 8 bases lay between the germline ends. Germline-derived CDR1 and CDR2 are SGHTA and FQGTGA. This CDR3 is CASSLGQRDTQYF. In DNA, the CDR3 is TGTGCCAGCAGCTTAGGGCAGAGAGATACGCAGTATTTT.

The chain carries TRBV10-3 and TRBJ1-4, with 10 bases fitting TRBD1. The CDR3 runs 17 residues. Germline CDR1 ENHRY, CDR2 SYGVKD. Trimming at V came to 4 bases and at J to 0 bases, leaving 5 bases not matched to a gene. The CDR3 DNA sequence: TGTGCCATCAGTGGAGGGACAGGGGACGCAACTAATGAAAAACTGTTTTTT. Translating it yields CAISGGTGDATNEKLFF.

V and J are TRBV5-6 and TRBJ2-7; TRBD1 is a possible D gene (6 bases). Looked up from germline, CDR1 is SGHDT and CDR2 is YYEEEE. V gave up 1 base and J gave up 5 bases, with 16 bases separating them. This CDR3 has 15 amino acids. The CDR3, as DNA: TGTGCCAGCAGCTTGATGATGCCAGGGGTCCACGAGCAGTACTTC. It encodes CASSLMMPGVHEQYF.

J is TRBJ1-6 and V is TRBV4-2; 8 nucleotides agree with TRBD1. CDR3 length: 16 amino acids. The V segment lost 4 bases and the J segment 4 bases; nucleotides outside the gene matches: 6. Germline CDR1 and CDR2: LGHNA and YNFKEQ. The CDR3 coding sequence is TGTGCCAGCAGCCCCGACAGGGGCATGTATAATTCACCCCTCCACTTT. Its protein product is CASSPDRGMYNSPLHF.

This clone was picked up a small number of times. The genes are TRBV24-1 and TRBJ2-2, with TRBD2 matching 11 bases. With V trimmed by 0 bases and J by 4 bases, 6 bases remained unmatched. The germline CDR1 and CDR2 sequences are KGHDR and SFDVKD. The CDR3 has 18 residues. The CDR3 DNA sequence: TGTGCCACCAGTGATTTGCCCCTAGCGGGGGGTGTCACCGGGGAGCTGTTTTTT. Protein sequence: CATSDLPLAGGVTGELFF.

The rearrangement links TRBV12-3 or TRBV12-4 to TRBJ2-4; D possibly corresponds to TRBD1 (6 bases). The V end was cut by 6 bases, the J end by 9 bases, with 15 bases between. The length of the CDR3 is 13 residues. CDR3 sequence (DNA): TGTGCCAGCAGACCTAACAGGGTGGGCATTCAGTACTTC. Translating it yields CASRPNRVGIQYF.

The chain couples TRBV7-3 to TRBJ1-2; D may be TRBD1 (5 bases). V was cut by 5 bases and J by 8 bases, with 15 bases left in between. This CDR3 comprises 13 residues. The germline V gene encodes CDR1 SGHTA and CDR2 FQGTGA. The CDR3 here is CASSPSREVGYTF. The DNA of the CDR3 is TGTGCCAGCAGCCCTAGCAGGGAGGTCGGCTACACCTTC. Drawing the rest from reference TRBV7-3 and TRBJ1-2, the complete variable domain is GAGVSQTPSNKVTEKGKYVELRCDPISGHTALYWYRQSLGQGPEFLIYFQGTGAADDSGLPNDRFFAVRPEGSVSTLKIQRTERGDSAVYLCASSPSREVGYTFGSGTRLTVV.

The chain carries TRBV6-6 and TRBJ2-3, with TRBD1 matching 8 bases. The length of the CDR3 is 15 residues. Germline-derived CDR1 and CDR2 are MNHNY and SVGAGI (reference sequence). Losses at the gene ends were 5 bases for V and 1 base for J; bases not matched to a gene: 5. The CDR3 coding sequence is TGTGCCAGCAGTACGACAGGGGTAGGCACAGATACGCAGTATTTT. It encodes CASSTTGVGTDTQYF.

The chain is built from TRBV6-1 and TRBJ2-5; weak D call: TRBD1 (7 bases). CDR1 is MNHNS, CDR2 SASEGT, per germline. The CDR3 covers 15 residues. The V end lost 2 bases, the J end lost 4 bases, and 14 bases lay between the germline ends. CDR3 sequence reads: CASSELAGQRETQYF. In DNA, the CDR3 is TGTGCCAGCAGTGAACTCGCGGGACAGCGAGAGACCCAGTACTTC.

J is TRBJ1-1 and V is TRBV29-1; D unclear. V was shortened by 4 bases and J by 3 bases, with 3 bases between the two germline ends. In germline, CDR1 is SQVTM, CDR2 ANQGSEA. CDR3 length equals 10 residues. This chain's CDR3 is CSVAYTEAFF. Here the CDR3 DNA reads TGCAGCGTTGCGTACACTGAAGCTTTCTTT.

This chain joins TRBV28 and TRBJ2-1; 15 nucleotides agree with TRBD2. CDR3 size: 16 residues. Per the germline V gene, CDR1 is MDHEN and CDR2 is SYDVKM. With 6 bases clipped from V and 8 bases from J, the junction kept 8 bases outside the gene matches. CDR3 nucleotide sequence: TGTGCCAGCAGCCGAGGACTAGCGGGGGGGCATGATGAGCAGTTCTTC. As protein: CASSRGLAGGHDEQFF.

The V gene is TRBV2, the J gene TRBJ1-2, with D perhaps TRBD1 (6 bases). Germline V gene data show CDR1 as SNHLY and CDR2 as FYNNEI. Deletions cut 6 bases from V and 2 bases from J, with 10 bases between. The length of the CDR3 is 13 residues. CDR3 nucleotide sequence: TGTGCCAGCAGATTCGGACAGAACTATGGCTACACCTTC. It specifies CASRFGQNYGYTF.

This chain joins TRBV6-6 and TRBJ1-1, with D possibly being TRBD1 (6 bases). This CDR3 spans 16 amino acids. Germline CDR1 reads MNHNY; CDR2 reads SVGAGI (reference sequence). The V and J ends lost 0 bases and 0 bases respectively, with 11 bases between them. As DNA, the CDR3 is TGTGCCAGCAGTTACTCCCCCGACAGGATGAACACTGAAGCTTTCTTT. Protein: CASSYSPDRMNTEAFF.

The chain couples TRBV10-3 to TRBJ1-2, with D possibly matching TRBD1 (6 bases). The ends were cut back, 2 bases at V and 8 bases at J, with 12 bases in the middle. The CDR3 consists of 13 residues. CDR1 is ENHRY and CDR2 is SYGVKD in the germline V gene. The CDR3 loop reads CAISEMDSGGYTF. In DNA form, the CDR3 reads TGTGCCATCAGTGAGATGGACAGTGGGGGCTACACCTTC.

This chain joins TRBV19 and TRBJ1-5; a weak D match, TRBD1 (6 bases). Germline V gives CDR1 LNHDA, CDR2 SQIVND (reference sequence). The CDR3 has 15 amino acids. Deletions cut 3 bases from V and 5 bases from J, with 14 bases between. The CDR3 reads CASSIWLTGDQPQHF. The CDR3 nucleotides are TGTGCCAGTAGTATTTGGTTGACAGGAGATCAGCCCCAGCATTTT.

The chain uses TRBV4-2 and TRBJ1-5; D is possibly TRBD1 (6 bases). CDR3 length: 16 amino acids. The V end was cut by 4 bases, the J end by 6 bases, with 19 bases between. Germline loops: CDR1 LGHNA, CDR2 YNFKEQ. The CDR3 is CASSPLGGARGQPQHF. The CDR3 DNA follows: TGTGCCAGCAGCCCCCTGGGGGGGGCGCGGGGTCAGCCCCAGCATTTT.

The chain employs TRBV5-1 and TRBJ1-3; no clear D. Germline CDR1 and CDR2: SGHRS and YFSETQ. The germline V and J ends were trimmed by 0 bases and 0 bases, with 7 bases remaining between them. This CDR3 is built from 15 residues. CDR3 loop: CASSLGGISGNTIYF. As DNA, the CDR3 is TGCGCCAGCAGCTTGGGAGGGATCTCTGGAAACACCATATATTTT.

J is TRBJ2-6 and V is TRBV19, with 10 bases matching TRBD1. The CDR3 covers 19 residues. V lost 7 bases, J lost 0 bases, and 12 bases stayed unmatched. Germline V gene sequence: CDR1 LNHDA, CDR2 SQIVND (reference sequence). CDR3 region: CASIRSGTGVGSGANVLTF. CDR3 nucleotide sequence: TGTGCCAGTATTCGTTCCGGGACAGGGGTTGGCTCTGGGGCCAACGTCCTGACTTTC.

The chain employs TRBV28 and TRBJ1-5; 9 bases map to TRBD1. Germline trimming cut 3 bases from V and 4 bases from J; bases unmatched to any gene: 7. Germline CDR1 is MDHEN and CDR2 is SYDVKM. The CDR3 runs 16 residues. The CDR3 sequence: CASSFFGTGLNQPQHF. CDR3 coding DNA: TGTGCCAGCAGTTTCTTCGGGACAGGGCTAAATCAGCCCCAGCATTTT.

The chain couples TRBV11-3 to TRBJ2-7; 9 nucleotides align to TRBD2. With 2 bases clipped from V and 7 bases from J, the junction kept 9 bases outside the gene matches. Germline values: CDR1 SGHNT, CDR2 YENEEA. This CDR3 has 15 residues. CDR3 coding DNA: TGTGCCAGCAGCTTAAATACGGGACTAGCAAGTGAGCAGTACTTC. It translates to CASSLNTGLASEQYF.

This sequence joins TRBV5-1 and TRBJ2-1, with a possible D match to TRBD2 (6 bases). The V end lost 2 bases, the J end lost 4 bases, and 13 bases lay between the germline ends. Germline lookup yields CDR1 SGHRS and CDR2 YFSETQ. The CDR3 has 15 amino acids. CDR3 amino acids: CASSFGLTSYNEQFF. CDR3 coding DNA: TGCGCCAGCAGCTTCGGACTAACATCTTACAATGAGCAGTTCTTC.

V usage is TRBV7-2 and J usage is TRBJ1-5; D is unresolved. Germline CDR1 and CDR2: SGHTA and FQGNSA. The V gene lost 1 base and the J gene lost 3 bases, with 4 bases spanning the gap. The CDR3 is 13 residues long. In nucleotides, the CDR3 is TGTGCCAGCAGCTTAGACTTCAATCAGCCCCAGCATTTT. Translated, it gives CASSLDFNQPQHF. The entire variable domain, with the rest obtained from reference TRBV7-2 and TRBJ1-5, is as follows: GAGVSQSPSNKVTEKGKDVELRCDPISGHTALYWYRQSLGQGLEFLIYFQGNSAPDKSGLPSDRFSAERTGGSVSTLTIQRTQQEDSAVYLCASSLDFNQPQHFGDGTRLSIL.

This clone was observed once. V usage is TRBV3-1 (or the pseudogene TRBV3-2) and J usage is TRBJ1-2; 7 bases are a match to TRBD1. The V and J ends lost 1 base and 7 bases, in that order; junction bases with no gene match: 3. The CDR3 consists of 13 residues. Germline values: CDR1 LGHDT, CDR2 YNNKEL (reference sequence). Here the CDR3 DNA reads TGTGCCAGCAGCCAAGGACAGGGTGGTGGCTACACCTTC. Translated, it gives CASSQGQGGGYTF.

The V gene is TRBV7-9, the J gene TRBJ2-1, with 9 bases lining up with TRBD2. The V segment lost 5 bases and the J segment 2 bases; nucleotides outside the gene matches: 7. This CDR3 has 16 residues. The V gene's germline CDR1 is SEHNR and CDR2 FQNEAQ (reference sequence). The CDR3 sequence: CASSAGLAKTYNEQFF. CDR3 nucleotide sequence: TGTGCCAGCAGCGCCGGACTAGCGAAAACCTACAATGAGCAGTTCTTC. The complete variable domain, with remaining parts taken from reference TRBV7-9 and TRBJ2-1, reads DTGVSQNPRHKITKRGQNVTFRCDPISEHNRLYWYRQTLGQGPEFLTYFQNEAQLEKSRLLSDRFSAERPKGSFSTLEIQRTEQGDSAMYLCASSAGLAKTYNEQFFGPGTRLTVL.

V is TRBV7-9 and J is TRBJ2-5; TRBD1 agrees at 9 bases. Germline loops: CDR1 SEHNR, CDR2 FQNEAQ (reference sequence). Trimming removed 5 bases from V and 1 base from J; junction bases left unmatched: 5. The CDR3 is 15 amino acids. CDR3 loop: CASSIQGAGQETQYF. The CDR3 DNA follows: TGTGCCAGCAGCATACAGGGGGCGGGCCAAGAGACCCAGTACTTC. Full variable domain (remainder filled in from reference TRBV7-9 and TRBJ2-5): DTGVSQNPRHKITKRGQNVTFRCDPISEHNRLYWYRQTLGQGPEFLTYFQNEAQLEKSRLLSDRFSAERPKGSFSTLEIQRTEQGDSAMYLCASSIQGAGQETQYFGPGTRLLVL.